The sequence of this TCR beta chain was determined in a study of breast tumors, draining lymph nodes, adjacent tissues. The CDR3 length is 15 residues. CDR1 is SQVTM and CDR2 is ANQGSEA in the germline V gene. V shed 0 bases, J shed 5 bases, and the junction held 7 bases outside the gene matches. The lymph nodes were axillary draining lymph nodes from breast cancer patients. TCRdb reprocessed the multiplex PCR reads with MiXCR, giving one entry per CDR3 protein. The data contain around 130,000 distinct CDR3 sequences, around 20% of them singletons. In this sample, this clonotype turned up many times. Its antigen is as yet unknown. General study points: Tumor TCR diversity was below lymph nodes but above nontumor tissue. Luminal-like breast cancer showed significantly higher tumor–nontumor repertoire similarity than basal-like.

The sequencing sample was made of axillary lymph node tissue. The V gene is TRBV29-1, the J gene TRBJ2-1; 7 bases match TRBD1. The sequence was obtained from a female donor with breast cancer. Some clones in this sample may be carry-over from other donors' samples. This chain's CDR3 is CSVEEQGQTNNEQFF. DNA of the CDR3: TGCAGCGTTGAAGAGCAGGGACAGACAAACAATGAGCAGTTCTTC.